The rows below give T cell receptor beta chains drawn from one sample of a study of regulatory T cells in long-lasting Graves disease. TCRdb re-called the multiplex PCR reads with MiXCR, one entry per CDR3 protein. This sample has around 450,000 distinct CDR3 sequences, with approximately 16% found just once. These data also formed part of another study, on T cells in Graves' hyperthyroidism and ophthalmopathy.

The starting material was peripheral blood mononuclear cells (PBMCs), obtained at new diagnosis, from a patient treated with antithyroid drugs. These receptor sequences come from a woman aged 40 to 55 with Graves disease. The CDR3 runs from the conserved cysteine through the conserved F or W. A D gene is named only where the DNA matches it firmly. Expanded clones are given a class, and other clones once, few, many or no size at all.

CDR3: CASRPASRDSPLHF
DNA: TGTGCCAGCAGGCCGGCCTCGAGGGATTCACCCCTCCACTTT
V: TRBV28
D: -
J: TRBJ1-6
size: many

CDR3: CASSPSFGKNIQYF
DNA: TGTGCCAGCAGCCCCTCCTTCGGCAAAAACATTCAGTACTTC
V: TRBV7-2
D: -
J: TRBJ2-4
size: few

CDR3: CSAQGANTEAFF
DNA: TGCAGCGCACAGGGGGCGAACACTGAAGCTTTCTTT
V: TRBV29-1
D: TRBD1
J: TRBJ1-1
size: -

CDR3: CASSFQGQGADTQYF
DNA: TGTGCCAGCAGCTTTCAGGGACAGGGGGCAGATACGCAGTATTTT
V: TRBV7-9
D: TRBD1
J: TRBJ2-3
size: many

CDR3: CASREEGGGRETQYF
DNA: TGTGCCAGCAGAGAAGAAGGTGGGGGGCGAGAGACCCAGTACTTC
V: TRBV11-3
D: -
J: TRBJ2-5
size: many

CDR3: CASSPGQGGNQAQHF
DNA: TGTGCCAGCAGCCCGGGACAGGGAGGCAATCAGGCCCAGCATTTT
V: TRBV7-6
D: TRBD1
J: TRBJ1-5
size: -

CDR3: CASSFAARPYNEQFF
DNA: TGTGCCAGCAGCTTCGCCGCTCGCCCCTACAATGAGCAGTTCTTC
V: TRBV7-9
D: -
J: TRBJ2-1
size: -

CDR3: CASSQRSGSSYNEQFF
DNA: TGTGCCAGCAGCCAAAGAAGCGGGAGCTCCTACAATGAGCAGTTCTTC
V: TRBV7-8
D: TRBD2
J: TRBJ2-1
size: many

CDR3: CASSIRAVGYTF
DNA: TGTGCCAGCAGTATAAGGGCAGTTGGCTACACCTTC
V: TRBV7-2
D: -
J: TRBJ1-2
size: many

CDR3: CASSIAYTSGRFDEQFF
DNA: TGTGCCAGTAGTATAGCATATACTAGCGGGAGATTCGATGAGCAGTTCTTC
V: TRBV19
D: TRBD2
J: TRBJ2-1
size: many

CDR3: CASSVSFGGRGTYEQYF
DNA: TGTGCCAGCAGTGTCAGTTTTGGGGGCAGGGGGACCTACGAGCAGTACTTC
V: TRBV6-2/TRBV6-3
D: TRBD1
J: TRBJ2-7
size: few

CDR3: CASSPFTRGTEAFF
DNA: TGTGCCAGCAGCCCCTTCACACGGGGCACTGAAGCTTTCTTT
V: TRBV14
D: -
J: TRBJ1-1
size: many

CDR3: CASSTHLAGPELFF
DNA: TGTGCCAGCAGTACCCACCTAGCGGGGCCGGAGCTGTTTTTT
V: TRBV27
D: TRBD2
J: TRBJ2-2
size: many

CDR3: CASSLLGSGVHF
DNA: TGTGCCAGCAGTCTACTCGGTAGCGGGGTACACTTC
V: TRBV12-3/TRBV12-4
D: TRBD2
J: TRBJ2-5
size: many

CDR3: CASSPGTGANYGYTF
DNA: TGTGCCAGCAGTCCCGGGACAGGGGCTAACTATGGCTACACCTTC
V: TRBV12-3/TRBV12-4
D: TRBD1
J: TRBJ1-2
size: many

CDR3: CASSVTAGDTGELFF
DNA: TGTGCCAGCAGCGTAACAGCGGGGGACACCGGGGAGCTGTTTTTT
V: TRBV9
D: TRBD2
J: TRBJ2-2
size: few

CDR3: CAGDRGRRQAFF
DNA: TGTGCCGGGGACAGGGGGCGCCGACAAGCTTTCTTT
V: TRBV30
D: TRBD1
J: TRBJ1-1
size: -

CDR3: CASSIGLAGVDTQYF
DNA: TGTGCCAGCAGTATCGGACTAGCGGGAGTAGATACGCAGTATTTT
V: TRBV6-2/TRBV6-3
D: TRBD2
J: TRBJ2-3
size: few

CDR3: CSVEGGAGGNNEQFF
DNA: TGCAGCGTTGAAGGTGGGGCGGGGGGAAACAATGAGCAGTTCTTC
V: TRBV29-1
D: TRBD2
J: TRBJ2-1
size: many

CDR3: CASRWREGGYTF
DNA: TGTGCCAGCAGATGGCGCGAGGGGGGCTACACCTTC
V: TRBV6-1
D: -
J: TRBJ1-2
size: few

CDR3: CASSFGAYEQYF
DNA: TGTGCCAGCAGTTTTGGCGCGTACGAGCAGTACTTC
V: TRBV28
D: -
J: TRBJ2-7
size: many

CDR3: CASSLAGADTQYF
DNA: TGTGCCAGCAGCTTGGCCGGGGCAGATACGCAGTATTTT
V: TRBV5-6
D: -
J: TRBJ2-3
size: few

CDR3: CASSQPVGVTFSGTDTQYF
DNA: TGTGCCAGCAGCCAACCCGTGGGCGTAACCTTTTCTGGCACAGATACGCAGTATTTT
V: TRBV14
D: -
J: TRBJ2-3
size: -

CDR3: CASSPGLAGDEQYF
DNA: TGTGCCAGCAGTCCGGGACTAGCGGGAGACGAGCAGTACTTC
V: TRBV27
D: TRBD2
J: TRBJ2-7
size: many

CDR3: CASSPAVDYEQYF
DNA: TGCGCCAGCAGCCCGGCGGTGGATTACGAGCAGTACTTC
V: TRBV4-1
D: -
J: TRBJ2-7
size: few

CDR3: CASRPGPRVAQHF
DNA: TGTGCCAGCAGGCCCGGACCGAGGGTGGCCCAGCATTTT
V: TRBV6-1
D: -
J: TRBJ1-5
size: -

CDR3: CASSSDPSNEQFF
DNA: TGTGCCAGCAGTTCTGACCCCTCCAATGAGCAGTTCTTC
V: TRBV2
D: -
J: TRBJ2-1
size: -

CDR3: CASSLDNSPLHF
DNA: TGCGCCAGCAGCTTGGATAATTCACCCCTCCACTTT
V: TRBV5-1
D: -
J: TRBJ1-6
size: many

CDR3: CASSDTANVLTF
DNA: TGTGCCAGCAGCGATACTGCTAACGTCCTGACTTTC
V: TRBV6-1
D: -
J: TRBJ2-6
size: -

CDR3: CASSGVPRGSPLHF
DNA: TGTGCCAGCAGCGGGGTCCCCCGGGGTTCACCCCTCCACTTT
V: TRBV12-3/TRBV12-4
D: -
J: TRBJ1-6
size: many

CDR3: CASSPRTDHNEQFF
DNA: TGTGCCAGCAGCCCGAGGACAGACCACAATGAGCAGTTCTTC
V: TRBV7-6
D: -
J: TRBJ2-1
size: many

CDR3: CASSIPGALGKNIQYF
DNA: TGTGCCAGTAGTATTCCGGGGGCGCTAGGAAAAAACATTCAGTACTTC
V: TRBV19
D: -
J: TRBJ2-4
size: -

CDR3: CSASLAGRYEQYF
DNA: TGCAGTGCTAGCCTAGCGGGTCGCTACGAGCAGTACTTC
V: TRBV20-1
D: TRBD2
J: TRBJ2-7
size: many

CDR3: CASSTVTGELFF
DNA: TGTGCCAGCAGTACGGTCACCGGGGAGCTGTTTTTT
V: TRBV12-3/TRBV12-4
D: -
J: TRBJ2-2
size: many

CDR3: CSARGVGRGGSYNEQFF
DNA: TGCAGTGCTCGTGGGGTAGGGCGCGGGGGCTCCTACAATGAGCAGTTCTTC
V: TRBV20-1
D: TRBD2
J: TRBJ2-1
size: -

CDR3: CASSPFRIRGEEPNTEAFF
DNA: TGTGCCAGCAGCCCGTTCCGAATAAGGGGGGAGGAACCGAACACTGAAGCTTTCTTT
V: TRBV6-1
D: -
J: TRBJ1-1
size: -

CDR3: CASSQVADSGELFF
DNA: TGTGCCAGCAGCCAGGTAGCGGATAGCGGGGAGCTGTTTTTT
V: TRBV5-4
D: -
J: TRBJ2-2
size: -

CDR3: CASGRASYEQYF
DNA: TGTGCCAGCGGCAGGGCCTCCTACGAGCAGTACTTC
V: TRBV11-3
D: -
J: TRBJ2-7
size: many

CDR3: CASSLIAGRGETQYF
DNA: TGTGCCAGCAGTTTAATTGCGGGTCGAGGGGAGACCCAGTACTTC
V: TRBV12-3/TRBV12-4
D: -
J: TRBJ2-5
size: -

CDR3: CASSKQGLTSPGGRQETQYF
DNA: TGCGCCAGCAGCAAACAGGGGCTCACGTCCCCGGGAGGGCGGCAAGAGACCCAGTACTTC
V: TRBV5-1
D: -
J: TRBJ2-5
size: -

CDR3: CASSSLYSGANVLTF
DNA: TGTGCCAGCAGCTCCCTGTATTCTGGGGCCAACGTCCTGACTTTC
V: TRBV11-2
D: -
J: TRBJ2-6
size: many

CDR3: CASSNTNIQYF
DNA: TGTGCCAGCAGCAATACAAACATTCAGTACTTC
V: TRBV7-2
D: -
J: TRBJ2-4
size: few

CDR3: CASSEHPAGVDTQYF
DNA: TGCGCCAGCAGTGAGCATCCAGCGGGAGTAGATACGCAGTATTTT
V: TRBV10-2
D: TRBD2
J: TRBJ2-3
size: -

CDR3: CASSPHSGDANSPLHF
DNA: TGTGCCAGCAGCCCCCATTCCGGGGACGCTAATTCACCCCTCCACTTT
V: TRBV7-9
D: -
J: TRBJ1-6
size: many

CDR3: CASSTRTGSPYEQYF
DNA: TGTGCCAGTAGTACCCGGACAGGGTCCCCCTACGAGCAGTACTTC
V: TRBV19
D: TRBD1
J: TRBJ2-7
size: -

CDR3: CASRGAHRESANEKLFF
DNA: TGTGCCAGCCGGGGGGCGCATAGAGAATCGGCTAATGAAAAACTGTTTTTT
V: TRBV28
D: -
J: TRBJ1-4
size: many

CDR3: CATERASGEQYF
DNA: TGTGCCACCGAGAGGGCTAGCGGCGAGCAGTACTTC
V: TRBV19
D: TRBD2
J: TRBJ2-7
size: -

CDR3: CATSESGNADTQYF
DNA: TGTGCCACCTCTGAGAGCGGGAATGCAGATACGCAGTATTTT
V: TRBV6-2/TRBV6-3
D: TRBD2
J: TRBJ2-3
size: -

CDR3: CSARDMRGWNNEQFF
DNA: TGCAGTGCTAGAGATATGCGGGGCTGGAACAATGAGCAGTTCTTC
V: TRBV20-1
D: -
J: TRBJ2-1
size: -

CDR3: CASSPWGNEQFF
DNA: TGTGCCAGCAGCCCCTGGGGCAATGAGCAGTTCTTC
V: TRBV7-3
D: -
J: TRBJ2-1
size: many

CDR3: CASSQGLAGSWPYEQYF
DNA: TGTGCCAGCAGCCAGGGACTAGCGGGATCTTGGCCCTACGAGCAGTACTTC
V: TRBV28
D: TRBD2
J: TRBJ2-7
size: many

CDR3: CASRGQGEVGELFF
DNA: TGTGCCAGCAGGGGACAGGGGGAAGTCGGGGAGCTGTTTTTT
V: TRBV28
D: TRBD1
J: TRBJ2-2
size: -

CDR3: CSASAGAEAFF
DNA: TGCAGTGCTAGTGCAGGCGCTGAAGCTTTCTTT
V: TRBV20-1
D: -
J: TRBJ1-1
size: -

CDR3: CASSYSSLAKGHNSGELFF
DNA: TGTGCCAGCAGTTACTCCTCATTAGCCAAGGGGCATAATTCCGGGGAGCTGTTTTTT
V: TRBV6-9
D: -
J: TRBJ2-2
size: few